In its sample, the clone carrying this T cell receptor (beta chain) was seen a few times. Antigen specificity is unknown. Germline CDR1 reads SNHLY; CDR2 reads FYNNEI. Losses at the gene ends were 8 bases for V and 1 base for J; bases not matched to a gene: 3. This CDR3 region has 13 residues. The study ran its PCR with 60 Vbeta and 13 Jbeta primers. Authors' processing steps: In a later analysis, of around 85 million unique beta chains, 9 million to 11 million appeared in at least two donors. Measured with immunoSEQ multiplex PCR; TCRdb has only the in-frame clones, and not every one. Clone size and the V and J calls come from that table; the DNA yielded D and trimming. Here the sample spans roughly 170,000 clones, over 60% being singletons. The data originate from a study of cytomegalovirus exposure and HLA in healthy donors. The study's findings and limits: The productive fraction for most TCR beta V segments was about 90% or about 30% in an earlier analysis. Apart from CMV serostatus, no immune exposure information was available.

The chain joins TRBV2 to TRBJ1-1; 8 bases agree with TRBD1. The source of this sequence is a woman in her 30s in good health and CMV-seronegative. The specimen sequenced was PBMCs. The CDR3 DNA sequence: TGTGCCAGCGCCGGGACAGGGAACACTGAAGCTTTCTTT. This translates into CASAGTGNTEAFF.